The present entry profiles one T cell receptor beta chain with its context. No antigen is known for it. The data stem from a study of CD8 T cells in ankylosing spondylitis. The study, taken as a whole, reports: Seemingly distinctive of ankylosing spondylitis blood was a TCR beta motif formed by eight highly homologous variants.

TCRdb re-derived calls from the 5' RACE reads in MiXCR, one entry per CDR3 protein. This table has almost 400,000 distinct CDR3 sequences, around 20% appearing once. The CDR3 is made up of 15 amino acids. V was trimmed by 2 bases and J by 3 bases, leaving 8 bases between them. Germline CDR1 MDHEN, CDR2 SYDVKM. The V gene is TRBV28, the J gene TRBJ1-6; TRBD1 is a possible D gene (6 bases). This receptor was taken from a male donor with ankylosing spondylitis. Sequenced sample: blood, either unsorted or a sorted T cell fraction (not recorded which). The CDR3 is CASSLPRGYNSPLHF. The CDR3, as DNA: TGTGCCAGCAGTTTACCCAGGGGCTATAATTCACCCCTCCACTTT.